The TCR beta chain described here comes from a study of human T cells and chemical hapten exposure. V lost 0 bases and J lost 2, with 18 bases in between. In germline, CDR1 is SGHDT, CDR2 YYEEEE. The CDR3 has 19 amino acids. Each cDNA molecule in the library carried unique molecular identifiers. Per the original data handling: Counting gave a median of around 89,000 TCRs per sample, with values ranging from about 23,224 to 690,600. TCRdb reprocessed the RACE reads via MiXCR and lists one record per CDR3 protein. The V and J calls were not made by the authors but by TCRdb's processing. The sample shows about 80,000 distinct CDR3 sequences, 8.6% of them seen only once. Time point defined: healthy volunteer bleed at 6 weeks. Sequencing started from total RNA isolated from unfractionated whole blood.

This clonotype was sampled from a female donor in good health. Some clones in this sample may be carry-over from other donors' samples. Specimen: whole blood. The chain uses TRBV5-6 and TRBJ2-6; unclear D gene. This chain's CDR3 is CASSLGVISPTPGANVLTF. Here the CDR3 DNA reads TGTGCCAGCAGCTTGGGCGTCATCAGTCCTACCCCTGGGGCCAACGTCCTGACTTTC. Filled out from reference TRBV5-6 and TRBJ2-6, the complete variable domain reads DAGVTQSPTHLIKTRGQQVTLRCSPKSGHDTVSWYQQALGQGPQFIFQYYEEEERQRGNFPDRFSGHQFPNYSSELNVNALLLGDSALYLCASSLGVISPTPGANVLTFGAGSRLTVL.